The present entry profiles one T cell receptor (beta chain) with its context. Its antigen remains unidentified. As part of sample collection, lesional scalp punch biopsies and peripheral blood were taken from alopecia areata patients. A FACSAria was used to sort CD4+ and CD8+ T cells. These cells came from PBMCs. These data come from a study of CD8+ T cells in alopecia areata. Notes on the study in general: Lesional scalp displayed greater clonality than normal scalp, most notably in alopecia totalis/universalis. Sharing of TCRs across patients appeared less clear than in mice, possibly for HLA-related reasons.

Reverse transcription of extracted RNA yielded cDNA, which provided the sequencing template. The assay was immunoSEQ multiplex PCR, and TCRdb's table has in-frame clones only and misses some. The table shows 150,000 or so clones, with about 90% occurring only once. The source is a human donor with alopecia areata. The starting material was CD8+ T cells sorted from blood, obtained at week 0.

CDR3 region: CAWSVTGPGEQFF. For the CDR3, the DNA is TGTGCCTGGAGTGTTACCGGGCCCGGTGAGCAGTTCTTC. J is TRBJ2-1 and V is TRBV30; D ambiguous. The germline V gene has CDR1 GTSNPN and CDR2 SVGIG (reference sequence). CDR3 size: 13 residues. V shed 0 bases and J shed 9 bases, with 12 bases lying between them.